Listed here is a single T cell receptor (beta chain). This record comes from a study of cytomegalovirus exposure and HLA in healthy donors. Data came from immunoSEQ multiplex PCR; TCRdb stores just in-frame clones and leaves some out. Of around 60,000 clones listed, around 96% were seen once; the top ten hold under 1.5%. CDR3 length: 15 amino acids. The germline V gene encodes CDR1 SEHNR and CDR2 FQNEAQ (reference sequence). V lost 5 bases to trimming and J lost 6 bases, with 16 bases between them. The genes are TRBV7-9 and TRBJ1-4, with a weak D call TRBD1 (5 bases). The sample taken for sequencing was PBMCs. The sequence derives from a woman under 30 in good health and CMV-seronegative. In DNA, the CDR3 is TGTGCCAGCAGCCCCCAGGGAGGGTGGGATGAAAAACTGTTTTTT. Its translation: CASSPQGGWDEKLFF.